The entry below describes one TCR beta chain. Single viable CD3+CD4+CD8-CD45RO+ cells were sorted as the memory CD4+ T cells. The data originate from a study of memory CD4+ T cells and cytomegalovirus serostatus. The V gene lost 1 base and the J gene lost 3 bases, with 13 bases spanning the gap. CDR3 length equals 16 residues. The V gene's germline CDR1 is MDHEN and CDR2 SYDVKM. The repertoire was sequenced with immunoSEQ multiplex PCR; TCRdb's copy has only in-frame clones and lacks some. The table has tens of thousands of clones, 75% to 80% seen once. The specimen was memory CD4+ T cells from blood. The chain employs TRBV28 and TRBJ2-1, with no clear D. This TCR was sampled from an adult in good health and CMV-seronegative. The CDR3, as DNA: TGTGCCAGCAGTTTATACGGACGTCACCTCTACAATGAGCAGTTCTTC. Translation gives CASSLYGRHLYNEQFF.